These T cell receptor beta chains were read from a single sample in a study of metastatic and nonmetastatic thyroid tumors. With MiXCR, TCRdb reprocessed the PCR reads. The sample holds 12,000 to 15,000 clones; approximately 3.8% are singletons and the top ten take around 29%. Sample: tumor tissue. The receptors stem from a female donor with papillary thyroid cancer or a benign thyroid nodule (not recorded which). Some clones in this sample may be carry-over from other donors' samples. Both conserved end residues are part of each CDR3. A D gene is named only where the DNA matches it firmly. Size tells how often a clone was seen (once, few, many) or the class of an expanded clone, and some rows leave it out.

TRBD1	TRBJ1-5	few	TRBV6-1	TGTGCCAGCAGTGAAGCCGGGACAGGGGCTCAGCCCCAGCATTTT	CASSEAGTGAQPQHF
-	TRBJ2-5	-	TRBV6-2/TRBV6-3	TGTGCCAGCAGTTCTGGAGGTTGGGGGACCCAGTACTTC	CASSSGGWGTQYF
TRBD1	TRBJ1-1	-	TRBV6-1	TGTGCCAGCAAAGGCAGGGGGCTCGAGAACACTGAAGCTTTCTTT	CASKGRGLENTEAFF
TRBD2	TRBJ2-3	few	TRBV7-3	TGTGCCAGCAGCCGGACTAGATACACAGATACGCAGTATTTT	CASSRTRYTDTQYF
TRBD1	TRBJ1-5	few	TRBV4-2	TGTGCCAGCAGCGCGACAGGGCGCAATCAGCCCCAGCATTTT	CASSATGRNQPQHF
TRBD1	TRBJ1-2	few	TRBV19	TGTGCCAGTAGTCCTGAGACAGGGATGTTGAACTATGGCTACACCTTC	CASSPETGMLNYGYTF
-	TRBJ1-5	-	TRBV19	TGTGCCAGTAGTATCGGCCAGGGGTTGGGTCAGCCCCAGCATTTT	CASSIGQGLGQPQHF
-	TRBJ2-7	-	TRBV5-1	TGCGCCAGCAGCTTAGGCAGCAGGGACTACGAGCAGTACTTC	CASSLGSRDYEQYF
TRBD1	TRBJ1-3	few	TRBV3-1	TGTGCCAGCAGCCAACCGGGACAGGGCCGAAACACCATATATTTT	CASSQPGQGRNTIYF
-	TRBJ2-7	few	TRBV6-2/TRBV6-3	TGTGCCAGCAGCCCGTCGGGGTTCCAATCCGGCGAGCAGTACTTC	CASSPSGFQSGEQYF
-	TRBJ2-7	few	TRBV6-5	TGTGCCAGCAGTTACTCACAGGCCACCTACGAGCAGTACTTC	CASSYSQATYEQYF
TRBD2	TRBJ2-1	-	TRBV6-2/TRBV6-3	TGTGCCAGCAGACTGGGACTAGCGGGTAACAATGAGCAGTTCTTC	CASRLGLAGNNEQFF
-	TRBJ1-2	many	TRBV6-1	TGTGCCAGCAGAGATCGGCTTCAGGGGAACTATGGCTACACCTTC	CASRDRLQGNYGYTF
-	TRBJ1-1	-	TRBV27	TGTGCCAGCAGTAGGGGGGGGCGCCGAGCTTTCTTT	CASSRGGRRAFF
-	TRBJ2-5	few	TRBV6-1	TGTGCCAGCACCAACCGCGGGGGCTCCCCGGAGACCCAGTACTTC	CASTNRGGSPETQYF
-	TRBJ1-5	-	TRBV5-6	TGTGCCAGCAGCTTAGGTCATATGAATCAGCCCCAGCATTTT	CASSLGHMNQPQHF
-	TRBJ2-1	few	TRBV6-1	TGTGCCATCACCGGCTGGGGGTTGGGCTACAATGAGCAGTCCTTC	CAITGWGLGYNEQSF
-	TRBJ1-1	few	TRBV6-2/TRBV6-3	TGTGCCAGCACCCTGACAGAGGAGGCTTTCTTT	CASTLTEEAFF
-	TRBJ1-6	few	TRBV6-2/TRBV6-3	TGTGCCAGCAGTTACTGGGGTTCACCCCTCCACTTT	CASSYWGSPLHF
-	TRBJ1-5	few	TRBV6-1	TGTGCCAGCAGTGAAGACCGGGGTCAGCCCCAGCATTTT	CASSEDRGQPQHF
-	TRBJ1-5	few	TRBV9	TGTGGCAGCAGCCTGGGGGTGAGTCAGCCCCAGCATTTT	CGSSLGVSQPQHF
TRBD1	TRBJ2-3	few	TRBV6-1	TGTGCCAGCACCGAGGGACAGGGAGACACAGATACGCAGTATTTT	CASTEGQGDTDTQYF
-	TRBJ1-6	few	TRBV6-5	TGTGCCAGCAGTTACAGGGGTGATTCACCCCTCCACTTT	CASSYRGDSPLHF
-	TRBJ1-4	few	TRBV2	TGTGCCAGCATGAGGCAGGATGTAACTAATGAAAAACTGTTTTTT	CASMRQDVTNEKLFF
-	TRBJ1-2	-	TRBV7-6	TGTGCCAGCAGCCTAGATGCAGCAGGCTATGGCTACACCTTC	CASSLDAAGYGYTF
-	TRBJ2-7	-	TRBV6-9	TGTGCCAGCAGTTACCTCGAACAGGGAGGATACGAGCAGTACTTC	CASSYLEQGGYEQYF
-	TRBJ1-2	few	TRBV12-3/TRBV12-4	TGTGCCAGCAGTTTGTCCAGGGGTGGCGGCTACACCTTC	CASSLSRGGGYTF
-	TRBJ1-2	few	TRBV6-2/TRBV6-3	TGTGCCAGCAGCCCATCCGACAGTGTTCATAACTATGGCTACACCTTC	CASSPSDSVHNYGYTF
-	TRBJ1-1	-	TRBV20-1	TGCAGTGTCAGTCGTAGGGAAGCTTTCTTT	CSVSRREAFF
TRBD1	TRBJ2-7	few	TRBV7-9	TGTGCCAGCAGCTCGGACAGGGGGCGCGGGTACGAGCAGTACTTC	CASSSDRGRGYEQYF
-	TRBJ1-1	-	TRBV5-1	TGCGCCAGCAGCTTGAACGGCGGCAACACTGAAGCTTTCTTT	CASSLNGGNTEAFF
-	TRBJ1-2	-	TRBV3-2	TGTGCCACCCAGAGGCAGGGACGAAATTGCTACACCTTC	CATQRQGRNCYTF
-	TRBJ1-2	-	TRBV6-5	TGTGCCAGCAGTTACTCGATATCTGGGAACTATGGCTACACCTTC	CASSYSISGNYGYTF
TRBD2	TRBJ2-1	many	TRBV9	TGTGCCAGCAGCGTAAGTAGCGGGAGTTTGGATGAGCAGTTCTTC	CASSVSSGSLDEQFF
TRBD2	TRBJ2-5	few	TRBV9	TGTGCCAGCAGCGATGGTAGACTAGCGGTCGTAGAGACCCAGTACTTC	CASSDGRLAVVETQYF
-	TRBJ2-1	few	TRBV20-1	TGCAGTGCTAGAGACAGGGTGGACTACAATGAGCAGTTCTTC	CSARDRVDYNEQFF
TRBD1	TRBJ2-1	-	TRBV15	TGTGCCACCAGCAGATATCCCCCGGGACAGTCCTACAATGAGCAGTTCTTC	CATSRYPPGQSYNEQFF
TRBD2	TRBJ2-7	few	TRBV24-1	TGTGCCATCCAGGGAGGGCCGACCTACGAGCAGTACTTC	CAIQGGPTYEQYF
-	TRBJ2-7	few	TRBV6-5	TGTGCCAGCAGTTACGAGTGGATCGTCGCCAGTGAAAACTTC	CASSYEWIVASENF
-	TRBJ1-5	few	TRBV20-1	TGCAGTGCCCTCCCCGCGGGGGCCGGAGGAGCCCAGCATTTT	CSALPAGAGGAQHF
-	TRBJ1-2	-	TRBV5-6	TGTGCCAGCAGCTTGGTGACAAAGAATAACTATGGCTACACCTTC	CASSLVTKNNYGYTF
-	TRBJ1-6	-	TRBV20-1	TGCAGTGCTAGGGACACTTGGATCTCACCCCTCCACTTT	CSARDTWISPLHF
-	TRBJ1-1	-	TRBV2	TGTGCCAGCAGCGGACGGCTTTCGGGTAATGAAGCTTTCTTT	CASSGRLSGNEAFF
-	TRBJ2-1	few	TRBV30	TGTGCCTGGAGTGTGGGTGAGCAGTTCTTC	CAWSVGEQFF
-	TRBJ2-5	-	TRBV27	TGTGCCAGCAGTTTAAGTGTAGGACGGATCCAAGAGACCCAGTACTTC	CASSLSVGRIQETQYF
-	TRBJ1-3	-	TRBV3-1	TGTGCCAGCAGCCCGTCCTCTGGAAACACCATATATTTT	CASSPSSGNTIYF
TRBD2	TRBJ2-7	-	TRBV9	TGTGCCAGCAGCGAACTCCCCGGCGGGAGCTCCGAGCAGTACTTC	CASSELPGGSSEQYF
-	TRBJ2-3	few	TRBV2	TGTGCCAGCAGCGTACTAGCTGGAGGACGGACAGATACGCAGTATTTT	CASSVLAGGRTDTQYF
-	TRBJ2-2	-	TRBV3-1	TGTGCCAGCAGCCAGGCGTTGGGGGTTCGCACCGGGGAGCTGTTTTTT	CASSQALGVRTGELFF
-	TRBJ2-3	medium-sized	TRBV28	TGTGCCAGCAGTAGTTGGGGTACAGATACGCAGTATTTT	CASSSWGTDTQYF
TRBD2	TRBJ2-3	-	TRBV28	TGTGCCAGCAGTTCGGCGGGGGGGGGTAGACGTACGCAGTATTTT	CASSSAGGGRRTQYF
-	TRBJ1-5	-	TRBV19	TGTGCCAGTAGTACACGACAGTCACCAAGGGGGAATCAGCCCCAGCATTTT	CASSTRQSPRGNQPQHF
TRBD2	TRBJ2-1	few	TRBV5-1	TGCGCCAGCAGCCATCTTAGCGGGAGGGGATACAATGAGCAGTTCTTC	CASSHLSGRGYNEQFF
-	TRBJ1-5	few	TRBV6-1	TGTGCCAGCAGGGACTATGCTGGTCAGCCCCAGCATTTT	CASRDYAGQPQHF
TRBD1	TRBJ1-2	few	TRBV6-2/TRBV6-3	TGTGCCAGCAGTTTAGACAGGGACTATGGCTACACCTTC	CASSLDRDYGYTF